Each of the 18 T cell receptor beta chains below was sequenced from the same sample in a study of human T cells and chemical hapten exposure (dated by TCRdb to about 2021). Receptors were amplified or captured by RACE. For sequencing, a NextSeq 500 was employed. TCRdb handled the public reads itself, with Q25 trimming in fastp and clone calling in MiXCR, and kept productive beta chains. Records with the same CDR3 protein are collapsed into one entry carrying the most frequent genes and DNA. This sample lists roughly 200,000 distinct CDR3 sequences; roughly a quarter were detected once. The leading ten clones occupy 2% to 2.5% of the sample. Explained via the paper, the time point label denotes: patch test 3, about 24 weeks after DPC sensitization. The label giving this sample's treatment or condition can be read as: therapeutic diphenylcyclopropenone sensitization with weekly scalp DPC. The sequencing used whole blood, collected in connection with sensitization to the hapten diphenylcyclopropenone (DPC). Receptor source: a woman between 40 and 55 years old with alopecia areata. Some clones in this sample may be carry-over from other donors' samples.

This chain joins TRBV9 and TRBJ2-2; a weak D match, TRBD2 (6 bases). CDR1 is SGDLS and CDR2 is YYNGEE in the germline V gene. This CDR3 is built from 14 residues. V dropped 7 bases and J dropped 5 bases, with 15 bases sitting between them. Written as DNA, the CDR3 is TGTGCCAGCCGGCCTAGCGCCGGAACCGGGGAGCTGTTTTTT. This gives the protein CASRPSAGTGELFF.

V gene TRBV5-1 combines with J gene TRBJ2-1; the D is unclear. Trimming took off 2 bases at V and 6 bases at J, with 9 bases between the two ends. The germline V gene encodes CDR1 SGHRS and CDR2 YFSETQ. The CDR3 consists of 13 residues. For the CDR3, the DNA is TGCGCCAGCAGCTTTGGCCAAGTCAATGAGCAGTTCTTC. Protein product: CASSFGQVNEQFF.

This clonotype has a handful of counts. The V call is TRBV11-1, the J call TRBJ2-1; the D is unclear. This CDR3 comprises 13 residues. The germline V and J ends were trimmed by 0 bases and 6 bases, with 6 bases remaining between them. CDR1 SGHAT and CDR2 FQDESV come from the germline V gene (reference sequence). The CDR3 loop reads CASSLAGINEQFF. The CDR3 nucleotides read TGTGCCAGCAGCTTAGCGGGCATCAATGAGCAGTTCTTC. The entire variable domain, with the rest obtained from reference TRBV11-1 and TRBJ2-1, is as follows: EAEVAQSPRYKITEKSQAVAFWCDPISGHATLYWYRQILGQGPELLVQFQDESVVDDSQLPKDRFSAERLKGVDSTLKIQPAELGDSAMYLCASSLAGINEQFFGPGTRLTVL.

In this sample, this clonotype turned up once. The chain employs TRBV28 and TRBJ2-7; D possibly uses TRBD1 or TRBD2 (7 bases each). The CDR3 totals 15 residues. V was clipped by 6 bases and J by 3 bases, with 18 bases between them. Per the germline V gene, CDR1 is MDHEN and CDR2 is SYDVKM. CDR3 loop: CASSVGEGASYEQYF. CDR3 nucleotides: TGTGCCAGCAGCGTTGGGGAGGGGGCCAGCTACGAGCAGTACTTC.

This clonotype was detected only a few times. CDR3 DNA: TGCAGCGTTGTCTTGGGGGTTAACACCGGGGAGCTGTTTTTT. Encoded protein: CSVVLGVNTGELFF. The V and J genes are TRBV29-1 and TRBJ2-2; perhaps D is TRBD1 or TRBD2 (5 bases each). Germline-derived CDR1 and CDR2 are SQVTM and ANQGSEA. Trimming took 4 bases from V and 2 from J, leaving 11 bases between them. This CDR3 has 14 residues.

The chain's CDR3 is CASSYRLAATDTQYF. CDR3 DNA sequence: TGTGCCAGCAGTTACCGGCTAGCGGCCACAGATACGCAGTATTTT. The chain joins TRBV6-5 to TRBJ2-3; 7 bases map to TRBD2. Germline V gene data show CDR1 as MNHEY and CDR2 as SVGAGI. Trimming at V came to 2 bases and at J to 2 bases, leaving 4 bases not matched to a gene. The CDR3 sequence is 15 residues long.

The chain employs TRBV20-1 and TRBJ2-7, with 7 bases identical to TRBD2. The J segment lost 2 bases and the V segment lost 3 bases, leaving 10 bases of the junction unmatched. The CDR3 is made up of 15 amino acids. The V gene's germline CDR1 is DFQATT and CDR2 SNEGSKA (reference sequence). In DNA, the CDR3 is TGCAGTGCTAGGATAGAGGCTAGCGGTACCTACGAGCAGTACTTC. It encodes CSARIEASGTYEQYF.

The chain uses TRBV9 and TRBJ2-7, with TRBD1 matching over 12 bases. V trimming: 4 bases; J trimming: 6 bases; junction bases outside the gene matches: 8. CDR1 SGDLS and CDR2 YYNGEE come from the germline V gene. The CDR3 has 15 amino acids. The CDR3 here is CASSRGQGALSEQYF. CDR3 nucleotides: TGTGCCAGCAGCAGGGGACAGGGGGCGCTTTCCGAGCAGTACTTC.

This clonotype turned up a few times. This chain links TRBV6-1 with TRBJ2-1; 7 bases align to TRBD2. The V gene end was trimmed by 6 bases and the J gene end by 9 bases; junction bases not matched to a gene: 8. Germline CDR1 reads MNHNS; CDR2 reads SASEGT. This CDR3 comprises 13 residues. CDR3 loop: CASRTPSGSEQFF. The CDR3 DNA reads as TGTGCCAGCAGAACCCCTAGCGGAAGTGAGCAGTTCTTC.

This clonotype was recorded once. The rearrangement uses TRBV5-4 and TRBJ2-7; TRBD1 agrees at 7 bases. Germline values: CDR1 SGHNT, CDR2 YYREEE (reference sequence). The CDR3 contains 11 residues. J gave up 7 bases and V 6 bases, and 4 bases lay outside the gene matches. CDR3 sequence: CASILQGEQYF. The CDR3 DNA sequence: TGTGCCAGCATTTTACAGGGGGAGCAGTACTTC.

The chain carries TRBV12-3 or TRBV12-4 and TRBJ1-1; TRBD1 aligns across 7 bases. J was trimmed by 8 bases and V by 4 bases; bases with no gene match: 13. This CDR3 is built from 15 residues. In DNA, the CDR3 is TGTGCCAGCAGTTGGGGAGGGGGAGGGGGCAAGGAAGCTTTCTTT. It yields the protein CASSWGGGGGKEAFF.

This clonotype was detected a few times. This chain uses TRBV29-1 with TRBJ2-1; 12 nucleotides match TRBD2. Germline CDR1 and CDR2: SQVTM and ANQGSEA. V lost 6 bases to trimming and J lost 4 bases; unmatched junction nucleotides: 7. The CDR3 runs to 15 residues. The CDR3, as DNA: TGCAGCGTCAGACTAGCGGGAGTGGTGTACAATGAGCAGTTCTTC. Its protein is CSVRLAGVVYNEQFF.

V is TRBV29-1 and J is TRBJ2-2, with D uncertain. The CDR3 totals 13 residues. Germline V CDR1 and CDR2: SQVTM, ANQGSEA. With 6 bases removed from V and 5 bases from J, the gap between germline ends came to 13 bases. CDR3 protein: CSVSHRVTGELFF. The CDR3 nucleotides are TGCAGCGTCTCCCATAGGGTGACCGGGGAGCTGTTTTTT.

The chain has TRBV29-1 and TRBJ2-1; the D call may be TRBD1 or TRBD2 (7 bases each). Trimming took 2 bases from V and 7 from J, leaving 18 bases between them. CDR1 and CDR2 from the germline V gene are SQVTM and ANQGSEA. The CDR3 is 15 amino acids. This CDR3 reads CSVERGAGGNNEQFF. CDR3 nucleotides: TGCAGCGTTGAACGGGGGGCAGGGGGGAATAATGAGCAGTTCTTC.

This clonotype was seen a few times. The chain links TRBV29-1 to TRBJ1-4, with a tentative D call TRBD1 (6 bases). Germline CDR1 and CDR2: SQVTM and ANQGSEA. Trimming removed 3 bases from V and 3 bases from J, with 14 bases in between. The CDR3 extends over 15 amino acids. The CDR3, as DNA: TGCAGCGTTGAGGTACAGGGCGTTCCTAATGAAAAACTGTTTTTT. It codes for CSVEVQGVPNEKLFF.

This clonotype was detected only a few times. The chain employs TRBV2 and TRBJ2-1, with 8 bases matching TRBD2. Per germline, CDR1 SNHLY and CDR2 FYNNEI. This CDR3 spans 18 amino acids. Losses at the gene ends were 1 base for V and 5 bases for J; bases not matched to a gene: 13. CDR3 residues: CASSEGNPSSGTDNEQFF. DNA for the CDR3: TGTGCCAGCAGTGAAGGAAACCCCAGTAGCGGGACTGACAATGAGCAGTTCTTC.

This clonotype was counted at least ten times. The chain has TRBV28 and TRBJ2-5; 9 bases match TRBD2. Germline CDR1 MDHEN, CDR2 SYDVKM. V was clipped by 7 bases and J by 2 bases; unmatched bases: 2. This CDR3 is 13 amino acids long. The CDR3: CASTLAGQETQYF. The CDR3 DNA reads as TGTGCCAGCACGCTAGCGGGGCAAGAGACCCAGTACTTC.

The chain joins TRBV7-2 to TRBJ2-7, with 7 bases fitting TRBD2. Per the germline V gene, CDR1 is SGHTA and CDR2 is FQGNSA. The CDR3 is 15 amino acids. V was clipped by 2 bases and J by 0 bases; unmatched bases: 4. The CDR3 loop reads CASSLQRGYSYEQYF. The DNA for the CDR3 is TGTGCCAGCAGCTTACAGCGGGGTTACTCCTACGAGCAGTACTTC.